Below are 15 T cell receptor beta chains sequenced from a single sample in a study of read filtering for tumor transcriptome and immune sequencing. From about 400 ng of RNA, a library with molecular barcoded alpha/delta and beta/gamma adaptors was made. Each CDR3 protein gets one entry after TCRdb re-called the reads with MiXCR. The table records more than 20,000 distinct CDR3 sequences, about 20% of them present only once. Sequenced input: a population of CD138-negative cells sorted from bone marrow. The receptors here all came from a donor at least 40 years old with multiple myeloma.

In this sample, this clonotype turned up many times. The rearrangement joins TRBV18 to TRBJ1-3; possibly TRBD1 for D (5 bases). Trimming pared 3 bases from V and 0 bases from J, leaving 15 bases between. The germline CDR1 and CDR2 sequences are KGHSH and LQKENI. CDR3 length: 17 residues. For the CDR3, the DNA is TGTGCCAGCTCACCGCGCGGCGGGCAGGGCTCTGGAAACACCATATATTTT. Its protein is CASSPRGGQGSGNTIYF.

Ten or more counts support this clonotype. This chain links TRBV5-1 with TRBJ2-5; D is perhaps TRBD1 or TRBD2 (6 bases each). CDR3 length equals 17 residues. Germline V gives CDR1 SGHRS, CDR2 YFSETQ. With 4 bases removed from V and 4 bases from J, the gap between germline ends came to 23 bases. The DNA for the CDR3 is TGCGCCAGCAGCCTTATTCGGACTGGGGGGCAAGCAGAGACCCAGTACTTC. Protein sequence: CASSLIRTGGQAETQYF.

The chain joins TRBV3-1 to TRBJ2-3, with 13 bases aligning to TRBD2. The trim removed 4 bases at V and 5 bases at J, leaving 3 bases unmatched. The CDR3 is made up of 15 amino acids. Germline V gives CDR1 LGHDT, CDR2 YNNKEL (reference sequence). CDR3 in amino acids: CASSRLAGGGDTQYF. For the CDR3, the DNA is TGTGCCAGCAGCCGACTAGCGGGGGGAGGAGATACGCAGTATTTT.

A remark on this clonotype: One end of the junction is discordant with germline, which a read error may explain. The V call is TRBV28, the J call TRBJ2-6; perhaps TRBD1 as D (6 bases). The CDR3 contains 16 residues. Germline assignment: CDR1 MDHEN and CDR2 SYDVKM. The CDR3 is CANSSQGEAGANVLTF. The CDR3 DNA reads as TGTGCCAACAGTTCACAGGGAGAAGCTGGGGCCAACGTCCTGACTTTC.

This clonotype came up many times. The genes are TRBV12-3 or TRBV12-4 and TRBJ2-5, with 7 bases identical to TRBD2. The CDR3 contains 12 residues. Germline trimming cut 7 bases from V and 7 bases from J; bases unmatched to any gene: 6. CDR3 protein: CASKERGGTQYF. CDR3 coding DNA: TGTGCCAGCAAGGAGCGGGGAGGGACCCAGTACTTC.

This clonotype was recorded a few times. The rearrangement links TRBV19 to TRBJ1-5, with 8 bases that match TRBD1. The V gene's germline CDR1 is LNHDA and CDR2 SQIVND (reference sequence). The CDR3 covers 18 residues. The trim removed 0 bases at V and 4 bases at J, leaving 11 bases unmatched. CDR3 region: CASSIDPPGTGGNQPQHF. Written as DNA, the CDR3 is TGTGCCAGTAGTATAGACCCTCCGGGTACAGGGGGTAATCAGCCCCAGCATTTT.

This clonotype has a count of ten or more. The chain joins TRBV24-1 to TRBJ2-5, with a tentative D call TRBD1 (6 bases). V lost 1 base and J lost 0, with 11 bases in between. CDR1 and CDR2 (germline): KGHDR, SFDVKD. The CDR3 consists of 16 residues. The CDR3 nucleotides read TGTGCCACCAGTGATTTCGCAGGGGCTTACCAAGAGACCCAGTACTTC. Its protein is CATSDFAGAYQETQYF.

This clonotype was recorded at least ten times. The gene calls are TRBV12-3 or TRBV12-4 and TRBJ2-7; D is perhaps TRBD1 (6 bases). CDR3 length: 15 residues. Trimming took 5 bases from V and 12 from J, leaving 26 bases between them. CDR3 nucleotides: TGTGCCAGCAGTCTAGGGGACACACCAACCTCTCGGTTGTACTTC. Its translation is CASSLGDTPTSRLYF.

This clonotype was seen many times. The rearrangement links TRBV29-1 to TRBJ2-3; possibly TRBD1 for D (5 bases). The CDR3 is 12 amino acids. Trimming removed 6 bases from V and 6 bases from J, with 13 bases in between. Germline loops: CDR1 SQVTM, CDR2 ANQGSEA. CDR3 DNA: TGCAGCGTCGACAGTGCAGGCGATACGCAGTATTTT. Translating gives CSVDSAGDTQYF.

Turning to this clonotype: This may be a read error: a much more frequent sequence differs by one nucleotide. The chain has TRBV20-1 and TRBJ2-1, with 10 nucleotides matching TRBD2. This CDR3 contains 14 residues. Germline CDR1 DFQATT, CDR2 SNEGSKA (reference sequence). In DNA, the CDR3 is TGCAGTTCTAGAGCGGGGGGGCCTAAAAATGAGCAGTTCTTC. Its protein is CSSRAGGPKNEQFF.

This clonotype was counted a few times. The rearrangement uses TRBV5-1 and TRBJ2-3; D not certain. Looked up from germline, CDR1 is SGHRS and CDR2 is YFSETQ. V dropped 4 bases and J dropped 5 bases, with 14 bases sitting between them. There are 14 residues in the CDR3. CDR3 nucleotide sequence: TGCGCCAGCAGCCTTGACTCCCACCAAGATACGCAGTATTTT. It codes for CASSLDSHQDTQYF.

This clonotype appeared many times. The chain employs TRBV2 and TRBJ1-2; possibly TRBD1 for D (5 bases). The CDR3 length is 13 residues. V lost 1 base to trimming and J lost 8 bases, with 11 bases between them. In germline, CDR1 is SNHLY, CDR2 FYNNEI. Here the CDR3 DNA reads TGTGCCAGCAGTGAAGTATGGACAAAGGGCTACACCTTC. This translates into CASSEVWTKGYTF. The complete variable domain, with remaining parts taken from reference TRBV2 and TRBJ1-2, reads EPEVTQTPSHQVTQMGQEVILRCVPISNHLYFYWYRQILGQKVEFLVSFYNNEISEKSEIFDDQFSVERPDGSNFTLKIRSTKLEDSAMYFCASSEVWTKGYTFGSGTRLTVV.

The chain carries TRBV19 and TRBJ1-1; D unclear. V dropped 1 base and J dropped 5 bases, with 8 bases sitting between them. The CDR3 totals 13 residues. The V gene's germline CDR1 is LNHDA and CDR2 SQIVND (reference sequence). The CDR3 region is CASSIGTRTEAFF. CDR3 DNA: TGTGCCAGTAGTATAGGGACCAGGACTGAAGCTTTCTTT.

This clonotype was seen many times. The chain carries TRBV7-2 and TRBJ2-3, with unresolved D. Looked up from germline, CDR1 is SGHTA and CDR2 is FQGNSA. V shed 2 bases and J shed 0 bases, with 3 bases lying between them. There are 13 residues in the CDR3. This CDR3 is CASSLPSTDTQYF. CDR3 bases: TGTGCCAGCAGCTTACCAAGCACAGATACGCAGTATTTT.

This clonotype is medium-sized (0.01 to 0.1%). This rearrangement joins TRBV20-1 to TRBJ2-7; TRBD1 might be the D (7 bases). The CDR3 extends over 15 amino acids. Germline values: CDR1 DFQATT, CDR2 SNEGSKA (reference sequence). V lost 0 bases and J lost 0, with 12 bases in between. As DNA, the CDR3 is TGCAGTGCTAGAGATTCGGGGGACAGCTCCTACGAGCAGTACTTC. The encoded protein is CSARDSGDSSYEQYF.